The present TCR beta chain was sequenced within a study of T cells in Graves' hyperthyroidism and ophthalmopathy. Broader study findings: Using 13 V-J features, a model discriminated ophthalmopathy from stable hyperthyroidism. Progression to ophthalmopathy was predicted a median of 6.5 months early.

CDR3 length: 14 residues. V gave up 5 bases and J gave up 0 bases, with 11 bases separating them. Germline V CDR1 and CDR2: DFQATT, SNEGSKA (reference sequence). Authors of the study amplified TCR beta CDR3 regions from RNA transcripts. The TCR CDR3 first-round RT-PCR relied on the HTBI primer set. TCRdb fed the multiplex PCR reads into MiXCR, producing one record per CDR3 protein. Among 300,000 to 450,000 distinct CDR3 sequences listed, approximately 15% were seen once. Based on clinical symptoms, serum thyroxine and TRAb, thyroid ultrasound and orbital computed tomography, diagnoses were reached. The study collected blood at first hyperthyroidism diagnosis, before any ophthalmopathy symptoms arose. As for this clonotype: Its matching antigen is unknown. A much larger clone lies a single base off, so this may be a read error.

The J gene is TRBJ1-5, the V gene TRBV20-1; weak D call: TRBD1 (5 bases). The TCR sequence derives from a young woman with Graves' hyperthyroidism that later progressed to Graves' ophthalmopathy. The sequenced sample consisted of blood. As DNA, the CDR3 is TGCAGTGCTGTAGACAGATATAGCAATCAGCCCCAGCATTTT. Translated, it gives CSAVDRYSNQPQHF.